This T cell receptor beta chain was observed in a study of cytomegalovirus exposure and HLA in healthy donors. About the research overall: A prior analysis found 117 million unique TCR beta sequences from roughly 180 million T cells.

Samples came from healthy bone marrow donors. Study results and caveats: V- and J-gene trimming of TCR beta was linked (in a later analysis) to a missense DCLRE1C variant. In most subjects, TCR beta sequences reportedly gave accurate predictions of HLA-A and HLA-B alleles.

The germline CDR1 and CDR2 sequences are KGHSH and LQKENI. The V end was cut by 5 bases, the J end by 6 bases, with 14 bases between. This CDR3 has 13 amino acids. About this clone: Antigen specificity is unknown.

Researchers ran the PCR with 60 Vbeta and 13 Jbeta primers. Profiled with immunoSEQ multiplex PCR; TCRdb holds only in-frame clones, not every one. The table for this sample gives fewer than 100,000 clones. The TCR sequence derives from a woman in her sixties or seventies in good health and CMV-seronegative. The J gene is TRBJ2-7, the V gene TRBV18; possible D gene TRBD1, 6 bases. Input material: PBMCs. The CDR3: CASSAGKQGEQYF. CDR3 sequence (DNA): TGTGCCAGCTCAGCAGGGAAACAGGGCGAGCAGTACTTC.